This is a list of T cell receptor beta chains from one sample in a study of T cell repertoires in cytomegalovirus infection. TCRdb called the reads again in MiXCR, with one record for every CDR3 protein. The table records around 130,000 distinct CDR3 sequences, 8.8% of them present only once. Sequencing used PBMCs. All receptors derive from a human donor in good health (CMV status not recorded). Some clones in this sample may be carry-over from other donors' samples. The CDR3 runs from the conserved cysteine through the conserved F or W. D genes are given only for firm matches. Only some rows state a clone size, as once, few, many or a class for expanded clones.

v_gene: TRBV20-1; abundance: few; j_gene: TRBJ1-2; d_gene: NA; CDR3aa: CSARDSGPNYGYTF; CDR3nt: TGCAGTGCTAGAGACTCGGGCCCTAACTATGGCTACACCTTC
v_gene: TRBV25-1; abundance: many; j_gene: TRBJ2-1; d_gene: TRBD2; CDR3aa: CASSVRGGSYNEQFF; CDR3nt: TGTGCCAGCAGCGTACGGGGGGGCTCCTACAATGAGCAGTTCTTC
v_gene: TRBV7-9; abundance: many; j_gene: TRBJ2-1; d_gene: TRBD2; CDR3aa: CASSLTGLADYNEQFF; CDR3nt: TGTGCCAGCAGCTTAACGGGGCTAGCGGATTACAATGAGCAGTTCTTC
v_gene: TRBV6-2/TRBV6-3; abundance: many; j_gene: TRBJ2-1; d_gene: NA; CDR3aa: CASRETGLDEQFF; CDR3nt: TGTGCCAGCCGCGAAACAGGGTTGGATGAGCAGTTCTTC
v_gene: TRBV6-5; abundance: many; j_gene: TRBJ1-4; d_gene: TRBD1; CDR3aa: CASSAGTGYEKLFF; CDR3nt: TGTGCCAGCAGTGCCGGGACAGGGTACGAAAAACTGTTTTTT
v_gene: TRBV7-8; abundance: many; j_gene: TRBJ1-5; d_gene: NA; CDR3aa: CASSPPGANQPQHF; CDR3nt: TGTGCCAGCAGCCCTCCGGGGGCTAATCAGCCCCAGCATTTT
v_gene: TRBV5-5; abundance: few; j_gene: TRBJ2-1; d_gene: NA; CDR3aa: CASSRRTTPSNEQFF; CDR3nt: TGTGCCAGCAGCCGCAGGACTACCCCTTCGAATGAGCAGTTCTTC
v_gene: TRBV14; abundance: few; j_gene: TRBJ2-3; d_gene: TRBD1; CDR3aa: CASSQDGQGGDTQYF; CDR3nt: TGTGCCAGCAGCCAGGACGGACAGGGCGGGGATACGCAGTATTTT
v_gene: TRBV7-2; abundance: many; j_gene: TRBJ1-2; d_gene: TRBD1; CDR3aa: CASSLHRQGAGYGYTF; CDR3nt: TGTGCCAGCAGCTTACACAGACAGGGGGCAGGCTATGGCTACACCTTC
v_gene: TRBV28; abundance: NA; j_gene: TRBJ1-2; d_gene: TRBD1; CDR3aa: CASSLSQDRVGYGYTF; CDR3nt: TGTGCCAGCAGTTTATCCCAAGACAGGGTCGGCTATGGCTACACCTTC
v_gene: TRBV19; abundance: few; j_gene: TRBJ1-5; d_gene: NA; CDR3aa: CASSIRAGDQPQHF; CDR3nt: TGTGCCAGTAGTATTCGGGCAGGGGATCAGCCCCAGCATTTT